This entry describes one T cell receptor (beta chain). Antigen unknown. The table came from immunoSEQ multiplex PCR; TCRdb's copy has only in-frame clones and leaves some out. The table lists some 70,000 clones, 80% of them singletons. This entry comes from a study of T cell responses to AZD1222 COVID-19 vaccine. Trimming took 4 bases from V and 5 from J, leaving 14 bases between them. CDR3 length equals 14 residues. Germline values: CDR1 KGHSH, CDR2 LQKENI. Study conclusions and caveats: Only a handful of people who got AZD1222 tested seropositive at baseline. Across spike, vaccine-associated CD4 TCRs were found, dominant at 160-218 and 743-854.

The receptor comes from an adult who received the AZD1222 COVID-19 vaccine. V and J are TRBV18 and TRBJ2-5; possible D gene TRBD2, 7 bases. The material sequenced was peripheral blood, taken 28 days after the second AZD1222 dose. For the CDR3, the DNA is TGTGCCAGCTCACGCAAACAGGGAGGGGAGACCCAGTACTTC. Amino acids: CASSRKQGGETQYF. Based on the CDR3 plus reference TRBV18 and TRBJ2-5, the full variable domain is NAGVMQNPRHLVRRRGQEARLRCSPMKGHSHVYWYRQLPEEGLKFMVYLQKENIIDESGMPKERFSAEFPKEGPSILRIQQVVRGDSAAYFCASSRKQGGETQYFGPGTRLLVL.